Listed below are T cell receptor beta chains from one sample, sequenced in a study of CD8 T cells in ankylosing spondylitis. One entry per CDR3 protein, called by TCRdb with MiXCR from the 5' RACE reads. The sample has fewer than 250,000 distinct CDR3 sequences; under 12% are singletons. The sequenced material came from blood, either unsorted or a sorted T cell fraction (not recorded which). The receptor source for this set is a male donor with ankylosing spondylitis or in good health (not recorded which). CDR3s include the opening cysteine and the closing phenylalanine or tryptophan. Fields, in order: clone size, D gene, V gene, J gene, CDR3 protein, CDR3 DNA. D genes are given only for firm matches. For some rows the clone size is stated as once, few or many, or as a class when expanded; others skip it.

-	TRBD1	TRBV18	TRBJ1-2	CASSFDRGHGYTF	TGTGCCAGCTCATTCGACAGGGGGCATGGCTACACCTTC
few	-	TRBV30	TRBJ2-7	CAWQGKSYEQYF	TGTGCCTGGCAGGGGAAGTCCTACGAGCAGTACTTC
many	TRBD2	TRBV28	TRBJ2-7	CASSVLKAGGYEQYF	TGTGCCAGCAGTGTACTGAAAGCGGGGGGGTACGAGCAGTACTTC
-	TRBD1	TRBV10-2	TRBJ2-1	CASMLGDRVYNEQFF	TGCGCCAGCATGCTGGGGGACAGGGTCTACAATGAGCAGTTCTTC
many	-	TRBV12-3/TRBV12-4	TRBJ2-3	CASKVTDTQYF	TGTGCCAGCAAGGTAACAGATACGCAGTATTTT
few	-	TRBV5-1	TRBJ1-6	CASSLGPGGENSPLHF	TGCGCCAGCAGCTTGGGCCCCGGCGGGGAGAATTCACCCCTCCACTTT
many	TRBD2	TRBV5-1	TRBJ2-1	CASSLRAGGRGNEQFF	TGCGCCAGCAGCTTGCGAGCGGGGGGCCGTGGGAATGAGCAGTTCTTC
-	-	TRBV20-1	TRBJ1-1	CSARDVGQTNTEAFF	TGCAGTGCTAGAGATGTCGGCCAGACGAACACTGAAGCTTTCTTT
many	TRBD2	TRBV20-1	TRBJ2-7	CSARDPTSGEGEQYF	TGCAGTGCTAGAGATCCGACTAGCGGGGAAGGCGAGCAGTACTTC
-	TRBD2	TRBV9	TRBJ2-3	CASSGALSGEGPDTQYF	TGTGCCAGCAGCGGGGCGTTGTCTGGGGAGGGACCAGATACGCAGTATTTT
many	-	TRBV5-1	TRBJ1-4	CASSLAGDATNEKLFF	TGCGCCAGCAGCTTGGCCGGTGATGCAACTAATGAAAAACTGTTTTTT
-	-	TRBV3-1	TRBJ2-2	CASSQVSYGGELFF	TGTGCCAGCAGCCAAGTTAGCTACGGCGGGGAGCTGTTTTTT
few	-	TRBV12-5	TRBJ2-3	CASGFTRTDTQYF	TGTGCTAGTGGTTTCACCCGCACAGATACGCAGTATTTT
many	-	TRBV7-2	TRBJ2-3	CASSTRASPGDTQYF	TGTGCCAGCAGCACCCGGGCTTCGCCAGGAGATACGCAGTATTTT
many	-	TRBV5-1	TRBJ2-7	CASSPESSYEQYF	TGCGCCAGCAGCCCGGAGAGCTCCTACGAGCAGTACTTC
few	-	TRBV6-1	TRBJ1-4	CASSRGTGHNEKLFF	TGTGCCAGCAGTAGGGGGACGGGACATAATGAAAAACTGTTTTTT
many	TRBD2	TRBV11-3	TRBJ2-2	CASSSGLQIPGELFF	TGTGCCAGCAGCTCGGGACTACAGATTCCCGGGGAGCTGTTTTTT
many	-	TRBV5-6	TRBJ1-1	CASSLFSRNTEAFF	TGTGCCAGCAGCTTGTTCTCCAGGAACACTGAAGCTTTCTTT
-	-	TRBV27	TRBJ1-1	CAGSYGENTEAFF	TGTGCCGGCAGTTATGGCGAGAACACTGAAGCTTTCTTT
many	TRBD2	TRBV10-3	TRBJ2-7	CAIGRTSPTYEQYF	TGTGCCATCGGCCGGACTAGCCCCACCTACGAGCAGTACTTC
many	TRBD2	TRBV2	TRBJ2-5	CASSATSGGASRETQYF	TGTGCCAGCAGTGCGACTAGCGGGGGGGCGAGTAGAGAGACCCAGTACTTC
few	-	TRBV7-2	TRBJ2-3	CASSLAGGQLDTQYF	TGTGCCAGCAGCTTAGCGGGGGGCCAACTAGATACGCAGTATTTT
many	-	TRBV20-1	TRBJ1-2	CSAEPGSGYTF	TGCAGTGCCGAACCCGGGTCTGGCTACACCTTC
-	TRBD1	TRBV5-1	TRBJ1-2	CASSLGDRNYGYTF	TGCGCCAGCAGCTTGGGGGACAGAAACTATGGCTACACCTTC
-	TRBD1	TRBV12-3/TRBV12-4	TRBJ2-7	CASSLGQGVLEQYF	TGTGCCAGCAGCCTCGGACAGGGCGTCCTCGAGCAGTACTTC
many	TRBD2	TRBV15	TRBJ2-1	CATSRDFVSGAGASNEQFF	TGTGCCACCAGCAGAGATTTCGTGAGCGGGGCTGGGGCAAGCAATGAGCAGTTCTTC
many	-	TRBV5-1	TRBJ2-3	CASSFFPGQTSTDTQYF	TGCGCCAGCAGCTTTTTTCCCGGACAGACTAGCACAGATACGCAGTATTTT
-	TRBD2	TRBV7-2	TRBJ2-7	CASSPGTSGHEQYF	TGTGCCAGCAGCCCTGGGACTAGCGGGCACGAGCAGTACTTC
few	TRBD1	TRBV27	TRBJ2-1	CASSAPDRAAEQFF	TGTGCCAGCAGTGCCCCGGACAGGGCCGCCGAGCAGTTCTTC
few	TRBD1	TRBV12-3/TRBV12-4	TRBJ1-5	CASSGRQGYNQPQHF	TGTGCCAGCAGTGGGAGACAGGGGTACAATCAGCCCCAGCATTTT
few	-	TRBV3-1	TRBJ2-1	CASSQGQGMGEQFF	TGTGCCAGCAGCCAAGGCCAGGGCATGGGTGAGCAGTTCTTC
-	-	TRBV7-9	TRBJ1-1	CASSSLSGADTEAFF	TGTGCCAGCAGCTCCCTGTCTGGGGCGGACACTGAAGCTTTCTTT
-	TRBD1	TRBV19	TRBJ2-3	CASSMDRARDTQYF	TGTGCCAGTAGTATGGACAGGGCGCGGGATACGCAGTATTTT
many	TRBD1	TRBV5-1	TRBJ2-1	CASSLRTGPANEQFF	TGCGCCAGCAGCTTAAGGACAGGCCCAGCTAATGAGCAGTTCTTC
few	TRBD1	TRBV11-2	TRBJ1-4	CASSFSPGQAGEKLFF	TGTGCCAGCAGCTTTAGTCCGGGACAGGCGGGTGAAAAACTGTTTTTT
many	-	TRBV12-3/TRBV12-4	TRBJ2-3	CASSSLLDTQYF	TGTGCCAGCAGTTCCCTACTCGATACGCAGTATTTT
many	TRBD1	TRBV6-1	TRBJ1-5	CASSGGNPGQGAIQPQHF	TGTGCCAGCAGTGGGGGGAACCCGGGACAGGGGGCGATTCAGCCCCAGCATTTT
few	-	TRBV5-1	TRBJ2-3	CASSLEARFTDTQYF	TGCGCCAGCAGCTTGGAGGCTCGCTTCACAGATACGCAGTATTTT
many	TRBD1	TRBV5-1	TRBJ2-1	CASDLGTGITYNEQFF	TGCGCCAGCGACCTTGGGACAGGCATTACCTACAATGAGCAGTTCTTC
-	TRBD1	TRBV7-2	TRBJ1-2	CASSLDGTGGEGYTF	TGTGCCAGCAGCTTAGACGGGACAGGGGGCGAGGGCTACACCTTC
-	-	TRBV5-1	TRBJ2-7	CASSPFGSYEQYF	TGCGCCAGCAGCCCCTTCGGGTCCTACGAGCAGTACTTC
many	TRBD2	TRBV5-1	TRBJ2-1	CASRLGLAESNEQFF	TGCGCCAGCAGATTGGGACTAGCGGAGTCCAATGAGCAGTTCTTC
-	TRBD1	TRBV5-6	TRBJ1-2	CASSSINRGANYGYTF	TGTGCCAGCAGTTCCATCAACAGGGGAGCAAACTATGGCTACACCTTC
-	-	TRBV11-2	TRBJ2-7	CASSATQIRGAPSYEQYF	TGTGCCAGCAGCGCCACCCAGATTCGCGGGGCCCCCTCCTACGAGCAGTACTTC
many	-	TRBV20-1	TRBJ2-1	CSANFGWGDYNEQFF	TGCAGTGCTAATTTTGGGTGGGGCGACTACAATGAGCAGTTCTTC
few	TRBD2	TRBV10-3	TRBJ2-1	CAISEGDRPGLAANEQFF	TGTGCCATCAGTGAAGGAGATCGGCCGGGACTAGCCGCCAATGAGCAGTTCTTC
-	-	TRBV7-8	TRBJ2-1	CASSLGRGVYNEQFF	TGTGCCAGCAGCTTAGGCAGGGGGGTTTACAATGAGCAGTTCTTC
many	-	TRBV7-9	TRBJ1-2	CASSSNEWGYTF	TGTGCCAGCAGCTCCAATGAATGGGGCTACACCTTC
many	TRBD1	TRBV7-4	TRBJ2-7	CASSSTLCETGVYEQYF	TGTGCCAGCAGCTCAACCCTTTGTGAGACAGGGGTCTACGAGCAGTACTTC
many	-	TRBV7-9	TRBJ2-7	CASSLAGGYEQYF	TGTGCCAGCAGCTTAGCTGGGGGATACGAGCAGTACTTC
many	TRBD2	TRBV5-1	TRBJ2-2	CASSLEPSGGRIPGELFF	TGCGCCAGCAGCTTGGAACCTAGCGGGGGGAGAATCCCCGGGGAGCTGTTTTTT
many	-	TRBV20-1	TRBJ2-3	CSALYRSTDTQYF	TGCAGTGCTCTTTATAGGAGCACAGATACGCAGTATTTT